The rows below give T cell receptor beta chains drawn from one sample of a study of blood T cell repertoires in COVID-19. TCRdb keeps only in-frame clones here, not all; method: immunoSEQ multiplex PCR. The data contain hundreds of thousands of clones, 75% to 90% of them singletons. The source material was peripheral blood. The receptors originated from a woman in her sixties or seventies with active or convalescent COVID-19. CDR3s include the opening cysteine and the closing phenylalanine or tryptophan. D genes are given only for firm matches. Clone size is not always given. Where it is, it says once, few, many or a class for expanded clones.

v_call: TRBV7-9; d_call: .; j_call: TRBJ1-3; cdr3_length: 16; clone_size: .; cdr3_aa: CASSLAEHYSGNTIYF; cdr3_nt: TGTGCCAGCAGCTTGGCAGAACACTACTCTGGAAACACCATATATTTT
v_call: TRBV9; d_call: TRBD1; j_call: TRBJ1-1; cdr3_length: 15; clone_size: .; cdr3_aa: CASSARDRGYTEAFF; cdr3_nt: TGTGCCAGCAGCGCCCGGGACAGGGGGTACACTGAAGCTTTCTTT
v_call: TRBV28; d_call: TRBD1; j_call: TRBJ1-2; cdr3_length: 13; clone_size: few; cdr3_aa: CASSRDRVYGYTF; cdr3_nt: TGTGCCAGCAGCCGCGACAGGGTCTATGGCTACACCTTC
v_call: TRBV5-1; d_call: .; j_call: TRBJ2-1; cdr3_length: 11; clone_size: .; cdr3_aa: CASSLAHEQFF; cdr3_nt: TGCGCCAGCAGCTTGGCTCATGAGCAGTTCTTC
v_call: TRBV27; d_call: .; j_call: TRBJ2-3; cdr3_length: 16; clone_size: .; cdr3_aa: CASSLSSSGRTDTQYF; cdr3_nt: TGTGCCAGCAGTTTATCGTCTTCAGGCCGCACAGATACGCAGTATTTT
v_call: TRBV6-6; d_call: TRBD1; j_call: TRBJ2-5; cdr3_length: 15; clone_size: .; cdr3_aa: CASSYPGTGGETQYF; cdr3_nt: TGTGCCAGCAGTTACCCCGGGACAGGAGGGGAGACCCAGTACTTC
v_call: TRBV2; d_call: TRBD2; j_call: TRBJ2-5; cdr3_length: 15; clone_size: .; cdr3_aa: CASSEASGGAGTQYF; cdr3_nt: TGTGCCAGCAGTGAAGCCAGCGGGGGTGCCGGGACCCAGTACTTC
v_call: TRBV24-1; d_call: .; j_call: TRBJ2-3; cdr3_length: 16; clone_size: .; cdr3_aa: CATSDPTGRGTDTQYF; cdr3_nt: TGTGCCACCAGTGACCCGACAGGAAGAGGGACAGATACGCAGTATTTT
v_call: TRBV15; d_call: .; j_call: TRBJ1-1; cdr3_length: 16; clone_size: .; cdr3_aa: CATSPGGSRLNTEAFF; cdr3_nt: TGTGCCACCAGCCCGGGCGGGTCTCGCTTGAACACTGAAGCTTTCTTT
v_call: TRBV7-8; d_call: .; j_call: TRBJ2-7; cdr3_length: 16; clone_size: .; cdr3_aa: CASSLAGTGSSYEQYF; cdr3_nt: TGTGCCAGCAGCTTAGCGGGTACAGGAAGCTCCTACGAGCAGTACTTC
v_call: TRBV29-1; d_call: TRBD1; j_call: TRBJ1-1; cdr3_length: 14; clone_size: once; cdr3_aa: CSVNPQGARTEAFF; cdr3_nt: TGCAGCGTAAACCCACAGGGGGCGCGAACTGAAGCTTTCTTT
v_call: TRBV3-1/TRBV3-2; d_call: .; j_call: TRBJ1-5; cdr3_length: 16; clone_size: .; cdr3_aa: CASSQGLTYSNQPQHF; cdr3_nt: TGTGCCAGCTCCCAGGGGCTGACTTATAGCAATCAGCCCCAGCATTTT
v_call: TRBV19; d_call: .; j_call: TRBJ2-4; cdr3_length: 16; clone_size: .; cdr3_aa: CASRESGHMAKNIQYF; cdr3_nt: TGTGCCAGTAGAGAATCAGGACATATGGCCAAAAACATTCAGTACTTC